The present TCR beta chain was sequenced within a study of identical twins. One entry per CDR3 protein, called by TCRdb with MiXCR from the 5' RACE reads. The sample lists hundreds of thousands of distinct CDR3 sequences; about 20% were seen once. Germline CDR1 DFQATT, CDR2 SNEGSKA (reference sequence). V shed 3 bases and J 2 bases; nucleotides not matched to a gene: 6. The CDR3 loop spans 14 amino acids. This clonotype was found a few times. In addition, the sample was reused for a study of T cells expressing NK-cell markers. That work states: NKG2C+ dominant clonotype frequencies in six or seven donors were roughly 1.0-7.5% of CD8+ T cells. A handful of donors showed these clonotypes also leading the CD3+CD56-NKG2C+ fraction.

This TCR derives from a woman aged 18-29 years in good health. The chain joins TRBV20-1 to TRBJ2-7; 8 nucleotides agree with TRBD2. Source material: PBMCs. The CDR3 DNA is TGCAGTGCTAGTAAAAATAGCGGGACCTACGAGCAGTACTTC. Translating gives CSASKNSGTYEQYF.